This TCR beta chain is drawn from a study of shared clonotypes between healthy human individuals. Concerning this clone itself: What it binds is unknown.

CDR3 length: 16 amino acids. Trimming removed 0 bases from V and 2 bases from J, with 11 bases in between. From germline, CDR1 is LNHNV and CDR2 YYDKDF (reference sequence). Genomic DNA per cell subset filled all wells of several immunoSEQ plates. Some clones are missing from TCRdb's copy, which holds only in-frame ones; the method was immunoSEQ multiplex PCR. The table lists around 1,100,000 clones, 77% of them singletons. General observations from the study: Represented diversity (both genetic and exposure-history) was limited by the small number of donors.

This TCR was recovered from a man between 18 and 35 years old in good health. Some clones in this sample may be carry-over from other donors' samples. Sequencing input: memory CD4+ T cells from PBMCs. The subset here: CD45RA-negative fraction. The chain employs TRBV15 and TRBJ2-1; D perhaps matches TRBD2 (6 bases). The CDR3 spells CATSRDLAEAYNEQFF. In DNA, the CDR3 is TGTGCCACCAGCAGAGATTTAGCGGAGGCCTACAATGAGCAGTTCTTC.